This T cell receptor (beta chain) was documented in a study of T cells in localized non-small cell lung cancer. Sequencing was performed with immunoSEQ multiplex PCR; in TCRdb, only in-frame clones are kept and a portion is missing. The data show fewer than 90,000 clones, about 78% seen once. The CDR3 length is 10 residues. Germline V CDR1 and CDR2: SEHNR, FQNEAQ (reference sequence). Trimming removed 5 bases at V and 14 bases at J, with 10 bases between. V usage is TRBV7-9 and J usage is TRBJ2-1; maybe TRBD2 (6 bases). This receptor was identified in a man between 40 and 69 years old with stage II squamous cell lung carcinoma. Source: PBMCs, taken before any cancer treatment. This CDR3 is CASSGGRKFF. The CDR3 nucleotides read TGTGCCAGCAGCGGGGGGAGAAAGTTCTTC.